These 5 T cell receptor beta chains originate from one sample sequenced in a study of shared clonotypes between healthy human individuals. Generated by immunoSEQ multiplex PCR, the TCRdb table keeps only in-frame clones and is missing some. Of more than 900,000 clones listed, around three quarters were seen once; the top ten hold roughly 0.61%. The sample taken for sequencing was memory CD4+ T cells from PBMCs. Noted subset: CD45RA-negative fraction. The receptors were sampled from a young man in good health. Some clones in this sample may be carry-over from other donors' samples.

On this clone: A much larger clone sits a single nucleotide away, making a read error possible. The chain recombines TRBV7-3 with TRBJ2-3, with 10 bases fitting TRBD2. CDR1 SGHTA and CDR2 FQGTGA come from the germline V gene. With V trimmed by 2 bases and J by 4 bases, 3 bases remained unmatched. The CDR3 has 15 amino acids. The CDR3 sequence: CASSLLAGVADTQYF. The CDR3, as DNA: TGTGCCAGCAGCTTACTAGCGGGAGTGGCAGATACGCAGTATTTT. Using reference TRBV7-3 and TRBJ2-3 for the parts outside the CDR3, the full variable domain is GAGVSQTPSNKVTEKGKYVELRCDPISGHTALYWYRQSLGQGPEFLIYFQGTGAADDSGLPNDRFFAVRPEGSVSTLKIQRTERGDSAVYLCASSLLAGVADTQYFGPGTRLTVL.

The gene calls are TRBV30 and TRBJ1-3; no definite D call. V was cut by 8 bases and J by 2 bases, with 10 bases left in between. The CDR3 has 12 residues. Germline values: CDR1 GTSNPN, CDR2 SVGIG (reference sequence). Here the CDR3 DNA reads TGTGCCCGCCGCGGTGCTGGAAACACCATATATTTT. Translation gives CARRGAGNTIYF.

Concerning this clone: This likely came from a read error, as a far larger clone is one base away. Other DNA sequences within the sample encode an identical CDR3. CDR3 loop: CASSLTGNTEAFF. The CDR3 nucleotides read TGTGCCAGCAGTTTAACAGGGAACACTGAAGCTTTCTTT. The chain employs TRBV27 and TRBJ1-1, with a tentative D call TRBD1 (5 bases). The germline V gene encodes CDR1 MNHEY and CDR2 SMNVEV (reference sequence). This CDR3 has 13 amino acids. V was shortened by 2 bases and J by 1 base, with 5 bases between the two germline ends.

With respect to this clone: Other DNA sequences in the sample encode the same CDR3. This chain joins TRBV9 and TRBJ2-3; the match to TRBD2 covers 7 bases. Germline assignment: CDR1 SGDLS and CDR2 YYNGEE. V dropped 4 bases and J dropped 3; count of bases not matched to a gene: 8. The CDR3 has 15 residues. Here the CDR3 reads CASSLLVGGTDTQYF. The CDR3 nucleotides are TGTGCCAGCAGCCTCCTGGTGGGAGGGACAGATACGCAGTATTTT.

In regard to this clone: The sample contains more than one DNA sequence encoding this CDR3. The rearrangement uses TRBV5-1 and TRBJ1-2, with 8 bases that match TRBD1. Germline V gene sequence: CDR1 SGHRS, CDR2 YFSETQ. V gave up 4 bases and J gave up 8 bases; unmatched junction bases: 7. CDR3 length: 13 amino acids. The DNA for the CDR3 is TGCGCCAGCAGCACCGGGACAGGTGGCGGCTACACCTTC. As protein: CASSTGTGGGYTF.